A selection of T cell receptor beta chains follows, all from one sample in a study of molecular identifiers for immune sequencing clone quantification. TCRdb reprocessed the PCR reads via MiXCR and lists one record per CDR3 protein. The repertoire consists of some 91,000 distinct CDR3 sequences, with approximately 25% occurring once and the leading ten covering about 0.99%. The sequenced material came from naive CD8+ T cells from blood, with Jurkat cell RNA spiked in. The receptors derive from a human donor in good health. Some libraries in this study had Jurkat cell RNA spiked in. CDR3s include the opening cysteine and the closing phenylalanine or tryptophan. The D gene is left open where the match is weak. Only some rows state a clone size, as once, few, many or a class for expanded clones.

D | size | J | V | CDR3 | DNA
TRBD1 | few | TRBJ1-3 | TRBV7-6 | CASSLGQGTGNTIYF | TGTGCCAGCAGCCTAGGACAGGGGACGGGAAACACCATATATTTT
- | - | TRBJ2-3 | TRBV6-2/TRBV6-3 | CASSYTSTDTQYF | TGTGCCAGCAGTTATACTAGCACAGATACGCAGTATTTT
- | - | TRBJ2-1 | TRBV14 | CASSQGDPLPYNEQFF | TGTGCCAGCAGCCAAGGTGACCCTCTACCCTACAATGAGCAGTTCTTC
- | many | TRBJ2-3 | TRBV7-9 | CASSTRGGLRTDTQYF | TGTGCCAGCAGCACTAGAGGGGGGCTTCGGACAGATACGCAGTATTTT
TRBD2 | - | TRBJ2-1 | TRBV6-2/TRBV6-3 | CASGGLADNDVRFF | TGTGCCAGCGGGGGACTAGCGGACAATGATGTGCGGTTCTTC
- | many | TRBJ2-7 | TRBV9 | CASSVGSAGSYEQYF | TGTGCCAGCAGCGTAGGGTCTGCGGGCTCCTACGAGCAGTACTTC
TRBD1 | - | TRBJ2-7 | TRBV27 | CASSQRTGGLSDEQYF | TGTGCCAGCAGTCAACGGACAGGGGGTCTTTCGGACGAGCAGTACTTC
- | - | TRBJ2-1 | TRBV20-1 | CSSLTRQATLDEQLF | TGCAGTTCCCTAACTCGACAAGCCACTCTAGATGAGCAGCTCTTC
- | - | TRBJ1-1 | TRBV11-2 | CASIEGQIGTEAFF | TGTGCCAGCATCGAAGGACAGATTGGAACTGAAGCTTTCTTT
- | - | TRBJ1-1 | TRBV2 | CASRDLMNTEAFF | TGTGCCAGCAGAGATTTGATGAACACTGAAGCTTTCTTT
- | - | TRBJ2-7 | TRBV10-3 | CAISLHVGGTTYEQYF | TGTGCCATCAGCCTACACGTGGGGGGAACCACCTACGAGCAGTACTTC
- | - | TRBJ2-1 | TRBV5-1 | CASSLEGVGSYNEQFF | TGCGCCAGCAGCTTGGAAGGGGTCGGATCCTACAATGAGCAGTTCTTC
- | - | TRBJ2-3 | TRBV7-8 | CASSGRTGGGWTGTQYF | TGTGCCAGCAGCGGGAGGACTGGCGGGGGGTGGACAGGTACGCAGTATTTT
TRBD1 | few | TRBJ2-7 | TRBV2 | CASSDGTGIIYEQYF | TGTGCCAGCAGTGATGGGACAGGGATAATCTACGAGCAGTACTTC
- | few | TRBJ2-5 | TRBV5-5 | CASSSPVRQETQYF | TGTGCCAGCAGCTCACCGGTGAGACAAGAGACCCAGTACTTC
- | many | TRBJ2-3 | TRBV30 | CAWSGLTDTQYF | TGTGCCTGGAGTGGGCTCACAGATACGCAGTATTTT
- | many | TRBJ1-5 | TRBV19 | CASSPYSGGLHQPQHF | TGTGCCAGTAGTCCGTACTCTGGGGGACTACACCAGCCCCAGCATTTT
- | many | TRBJ2-7 | TRBV13 | CASSSGGGTYEQYF | TGTGCCAGCAGCTCCGGTGGAGGGACCTACGAGCAGTACTTC
- | many | TRBJ2-3 | TRBV28 | CASSWGRSGTDTQYF | TGTGCCAGCAGTTGGGGAAGGAGCGGCACAGATACGCAGTATTTT
TRBD2 | many | TRBJ2-7 | TRBV5-3 | CASSLAGGSLGYEQYF | TGTGCCAGCAGCTTGGCGGGGGGTTCCCTAGGGTACGAGCAGTACTTC
- | - | TRBJ2-7 | TRBV19 | CASSSSGAYSEQYF | TGTGCCAGTAGTTCTTCCGGGGCCTACTCCGAGCAGTACTTC
TRBD1 | many | TRBJ2-7 | TRBV14 | CASSQTGYEQYF | TGTGCCAGCAGCCAGACAGGGTACGAGCAGTACTTC
TRBD1 | many | TRBJ2-7 | TRBV28 | CASSLQDRGWSEQYF | TGTGCCAGCAGTTTACAAGACAGGGGATGGAGCGAGCAGTACTTC
- | few | TRBJ2-5 | TRBV4-1 | CASSQEPREQETQYF | TGCGCCAGCAGCCAAGAACCCAGGGAACAAGAGACCCAGTACTTC
- | many | TRBJ2-7 | TRBV5-5 | CASSLVQVAYEQYF | TGTGCCAGCAGCTTGGTCCAGGTAGCCTACGAGCAGTACTTC
- | many | TRBJ2-7 | TRBV4-1 | CASSQESGVYEQYF | TGCGCCAGCAGCCAAGAAAGTGGGGTTTACGAGCAGTACTTC
TRBD1 | many | TRBJ2-7 | TRBV5-1 | CASSSDRVGQYF | TGCGCCAGCAGCTCAGACAGGGTTGGGCAGTACTTC
- | few | TRBJ2-1 | TRBV29-1 | CSVVMIRDEQFF | TGCAGCGTTGTCATGATTAGGGATGAGCAGTTCTTC
- | - | TRBJ2-1 | TRBV28 | CANSLRLYNEQFF | TGTGCCAACAGTTTACGGCTATACAATGAGCAGTTCTTC
- | many | TRBJ2-3 | TRBV6-2/TRBV6-3 | CASSYSAETSTDTQYF | TGTGCCAGCAGTTACTCGGCAGAGACTAGCACAGATACGCAGTATTTT
- | many | TRBJ2-7 | TRBV4-3 | CASSHSPQGYEQYF | TGCGCCAGCAGCCATTCACCCCAAGGCTACGAGCAGTACTTC
TRBD1 | many | TRBJ2-1 | TRBV7-6 | CASSSRQGVSYNEQFF | TGTGCCAGCAGCTCCCGACAGGGGGTCTCCTACAATGAGCAGTTCTTC
TRBD2 | few | TRBJ2-1 | TRBV7-7 | CASSVAGRFNEQFF | TGTGCTAGCAGCGTAGCGGGACGGTTCAATGAGCAGTTCTTC
- | many | TRBJ2-3 | TRBV6-6 | CASSPYRTEGADTQYF | TGTGCCAGCAGTCCATACCGGACAGAGGGGGCAGATACGCAGTATTTT
- | - | TRBJ1-1 | TRBV2 | CASSGPSQGRTEAIF | TGTGCCAGCAGTGGTCCGTCACAGGGTCGAACTGAAGCTATCTTT
TRBD1 | many | TRBJ2-5 | TRBV28 | CASSPVPGQGLTQYF | TGTGCCAGCAGTCCAGTCCCGGGACAGGGACTAACCCAGTACTTC
- | many | TRBJ2-5 | TRBV7-9 | CASESIRGQETQYF | TGTGCCAGCGAGTCGATAAGGGGACAAGAGACCCAGTACTTC
- | many | TRBJ2-3 | TRBV29-1 | CSVDSGYTDTQYF | TGCAGCGTAGATAGCGGTTACACAGATACGCAGTATTTT
- | many | TRBJ2-3 | TRBV6-2/TRBV6-3 | CASSSGGTDTQYF | TGTGCCAGCAGTTCTGGTGGCACAGATACGCAGTATTTT
- | many | TRBJ1-5 | TRBV5-6 | CASSSATSGNQPQHF | TGTGCCAGCAGCTCCGCCACAAGCGGCAATCAGCCCCAGCATTTT
TRBD1 | many | TRBJ1-2 | TRBV12-3/TRBV12-4 | CASSPHPTGKDYTF | TGTGCCAGCAGTCCCCACCCGACAGGGAAGGACTACACCTTC
TRBD1 | many | TRBJ2-1 | TRBV27 | CASSTRQGSDEQFF | TGTGCCAGCAGTACCCGACAGGGATCAGATGAGCAGTTCTTC
TRBD2 | many | TRBJ2-7 | TRBV7-9 | CASSLASGLAGPSYEQYF | TGTGCCAGCAGCTTAGCGTCGGGTCTAGCGGGACCCTCCTACGAGCAGTACTTC
TRBD2 | few | TRBJ2-3 | TRBV7-6 | CASSQLAEGTDTQYF | TGTGCCAGCAGCCAACTAGCGGAGGGCACAGATACGCAGTATTTT
- | many | TRBJ2-7 | TRBV7-9 | CASMPRDTTTYEQYF | TGTGCCAGCATGCCCCGGGACACAACCACCTACGAGCAGTACTTC
TRBD1 | - | TRBJ2-1 | TRBV4-3 | CASSSQDRGPYNEQFF | TGCGCCAGCAGCTCACAGGACAGGGGGCCATACAATGAGCAGTTCTTC
- | - | TRBJ1-1 | TRBV5-6 | CASSSFAGPEAFF | TGTGCCAGCAGCTCGTTCGCAGGGCCTGAAGCTTTCTTT
- | - | TRBJ2-2 | TRBV7-9 | CASRDSFLNTGELFF | TGTGCCAGCAGAGACAGCTTCCTGAACACCGGGGAGCTGTTTTTT
- | many | TRBJ2-1 | TRBV20-1 | CSARAPQGAGVYNEQFF | TGCAGTGCTAGAGCTCCCCAGGGAGCGGGTGTCTACAATGAGCAGTTCTTC
- | - | TRBJ2-7 | TRBV6-5 | CASRHGAPPYF | TGTGCCAGCCGCCACGGGGCGCCCCCGTACTTC
- | - | TRBJ2-2 | TRBV9 | CASSAELRSTNAYANTGELFF | TGTGCCAGCAGCGCCGAGTTAAGATCGACGAACGCTTACGCGAACACCGGGGAGCTGTTTTTT
- | - | TRBJ2-1 | TRBV12-3/TRBV12-4 | CASSYQGGQFF | TGTGCCAGCAGTTACCAGGGGGGCCAGTTCTTC
TRBD2 | many | TRBJ2-7 | TRBV4-2 | CASSQDSSGGISYEQYF | TGTGCCAGCAGCCAAGATTCGAGCGGGGGGATCTCCTACGAGCAGTACTTC
- | many | TRBJ1-3 | TRBV7-3 | CASSLSTSSGNTIYF | TGTGCCAGCAGCTTAAGTACATCATCTGGAAACACCATATATTTT
- | - | TRBJ2-1 | TRBV7-7 | CASPPPMTGRNNEQFF | TGTGCTAGCCCTCCGCCGATGACAGGGAGGAACAATGAGCAGTTCTTC